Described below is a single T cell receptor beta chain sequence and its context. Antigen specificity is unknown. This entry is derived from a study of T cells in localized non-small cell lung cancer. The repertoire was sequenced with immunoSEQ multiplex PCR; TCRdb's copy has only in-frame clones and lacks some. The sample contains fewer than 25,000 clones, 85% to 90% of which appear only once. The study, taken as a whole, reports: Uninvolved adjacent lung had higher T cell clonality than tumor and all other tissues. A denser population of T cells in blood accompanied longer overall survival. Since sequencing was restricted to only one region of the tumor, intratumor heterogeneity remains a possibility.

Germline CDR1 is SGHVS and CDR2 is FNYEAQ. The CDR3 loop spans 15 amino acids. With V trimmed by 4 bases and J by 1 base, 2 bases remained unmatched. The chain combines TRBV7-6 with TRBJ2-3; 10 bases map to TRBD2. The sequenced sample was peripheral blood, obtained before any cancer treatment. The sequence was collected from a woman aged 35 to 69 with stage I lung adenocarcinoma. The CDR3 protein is CASSYLAGGTDTQYF. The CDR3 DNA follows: TGTGCCAGCAGCTATCTAGCGGGGGGCACAGATACGCAGTATTTT.